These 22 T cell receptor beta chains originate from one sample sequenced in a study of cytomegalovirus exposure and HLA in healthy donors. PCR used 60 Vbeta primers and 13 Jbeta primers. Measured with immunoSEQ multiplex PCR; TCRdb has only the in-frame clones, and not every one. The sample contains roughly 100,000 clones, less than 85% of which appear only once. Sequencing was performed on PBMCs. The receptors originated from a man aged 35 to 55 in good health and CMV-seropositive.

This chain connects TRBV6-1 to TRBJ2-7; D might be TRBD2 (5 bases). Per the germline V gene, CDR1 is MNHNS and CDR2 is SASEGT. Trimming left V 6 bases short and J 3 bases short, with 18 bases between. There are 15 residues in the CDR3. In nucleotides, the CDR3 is TGTGCCAGCAGGGAGGTAGGTGAACAATTCTACGAGCAGTACTTC. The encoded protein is CASREVGEQFYEQYF.

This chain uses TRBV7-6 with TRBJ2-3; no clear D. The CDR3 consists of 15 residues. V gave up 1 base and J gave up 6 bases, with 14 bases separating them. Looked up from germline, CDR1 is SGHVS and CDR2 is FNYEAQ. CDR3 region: CASSLGAVLIDTQYF. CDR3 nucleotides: TGTGCCAGCAGCTTAGGGGCTGTATTAATCGATACGCAGTATTTT.

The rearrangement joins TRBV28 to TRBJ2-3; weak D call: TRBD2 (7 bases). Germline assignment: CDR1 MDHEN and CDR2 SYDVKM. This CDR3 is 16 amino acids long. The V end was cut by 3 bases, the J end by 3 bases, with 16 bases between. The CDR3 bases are TGTGCCAGCAGTTTTTCGACGGGGGGCGGGACAGATACGCAGTATTTT. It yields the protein CASSFSTGGGTDTQYF. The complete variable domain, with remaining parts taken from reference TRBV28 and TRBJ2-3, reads DVKVTQSSRYLVKRTGEKVFLECVQDMDHENMFWYRQDPGLGLRLIYFSYDVKMKEKGDIPEGYSVSREKKERFSLILESASTNQTSMYLCASSFSTGGGTDTQYFGPGTRLTVL.

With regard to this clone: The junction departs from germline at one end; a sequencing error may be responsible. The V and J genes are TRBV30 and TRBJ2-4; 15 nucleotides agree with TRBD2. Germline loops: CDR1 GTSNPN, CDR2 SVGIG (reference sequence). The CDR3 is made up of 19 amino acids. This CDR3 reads CAWSARRTSGRGGKNSQYF. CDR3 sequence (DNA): TGTGCCTGGAGTGCCCGAAGGACTAGCGGGAGGGGAGGCAAAAACAGTCAGTACTTC. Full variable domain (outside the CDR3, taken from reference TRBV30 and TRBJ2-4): SQTIHQWPATLVQPVGSPLSLECTVEGTSNPNLYWYRQAAGRGLQLLFYSVGIGQISSEVPQNLSASRPQDRQFILSSKKLLLSDSGFYLCAWSARRTSGRGGKNSQYFGAGTRLSVL.

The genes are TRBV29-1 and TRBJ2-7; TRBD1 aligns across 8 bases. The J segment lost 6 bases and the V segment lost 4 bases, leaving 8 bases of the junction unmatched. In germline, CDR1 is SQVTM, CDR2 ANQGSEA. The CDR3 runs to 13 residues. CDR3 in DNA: TGCAGCGTTGGGACAGGGCTGAAGGGCGAGCAGTACTTC. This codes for CSVGTGLKGEQYF.

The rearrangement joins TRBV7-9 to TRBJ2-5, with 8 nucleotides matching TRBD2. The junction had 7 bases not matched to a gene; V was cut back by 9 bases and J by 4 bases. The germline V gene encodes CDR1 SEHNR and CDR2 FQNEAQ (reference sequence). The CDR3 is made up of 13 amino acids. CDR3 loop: CASPVSGRETQYF. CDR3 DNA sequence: TGTGCCAGTCCTGTGAGCGGGAGAGAGACCCAGTACTTC. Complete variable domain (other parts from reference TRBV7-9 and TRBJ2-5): DTGVSQNPRHKITKRGQNVTFRCDPISEHNRLYWYRQTLGQGPEFLTYFQNEAQLEKSRLLSDRFSAERPKGSFSTLEIQRTEQGDSAMYLCASPVSGRETQYFGPGTRLLVL.

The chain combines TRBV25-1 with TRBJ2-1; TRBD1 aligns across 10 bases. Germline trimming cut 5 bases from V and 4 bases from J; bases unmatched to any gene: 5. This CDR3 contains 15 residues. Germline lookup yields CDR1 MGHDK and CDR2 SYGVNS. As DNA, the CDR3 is TGTGCCAGCAGTTATGGGACAGGGGTTTACAATGAGCAGTTCTTC. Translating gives CASSYGTGVYNEQFF.

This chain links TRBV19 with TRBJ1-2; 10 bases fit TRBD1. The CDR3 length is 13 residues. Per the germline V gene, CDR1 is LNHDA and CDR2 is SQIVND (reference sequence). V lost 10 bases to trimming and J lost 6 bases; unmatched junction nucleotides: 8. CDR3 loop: CAIQSDRGNGYTF. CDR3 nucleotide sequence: TGTGCCATACAATCGGACAGGGGGAATGGCTACACCTTC.

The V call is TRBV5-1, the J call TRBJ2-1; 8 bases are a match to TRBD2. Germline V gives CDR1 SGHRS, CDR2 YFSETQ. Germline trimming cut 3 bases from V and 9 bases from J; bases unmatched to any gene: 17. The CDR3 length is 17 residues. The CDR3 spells CASSSPKAGTRDSEQFF. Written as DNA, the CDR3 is TGCGCCAGCAGCTCTCCTAAGGCCGGGACTAGGGACTCTGAGCAGTTCTTC.

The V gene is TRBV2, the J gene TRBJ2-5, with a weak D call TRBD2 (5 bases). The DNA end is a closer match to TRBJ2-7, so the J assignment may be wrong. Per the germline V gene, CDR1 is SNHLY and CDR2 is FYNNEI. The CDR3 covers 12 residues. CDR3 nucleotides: TGTGCCAGCAGTGGGGAGATCTACGAGCAGTACTTC. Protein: CASSGEIYEQYF.

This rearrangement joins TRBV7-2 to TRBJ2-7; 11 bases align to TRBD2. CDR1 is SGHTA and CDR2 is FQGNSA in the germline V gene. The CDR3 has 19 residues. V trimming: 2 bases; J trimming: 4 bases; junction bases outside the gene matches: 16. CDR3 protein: CASSLLVNSGRAFTYEQYF. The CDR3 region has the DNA TGTGCCAGCAGCTTACTGGTGAATAGCGGGAGGGCCTTTACGTACGAGCAGTACTTC.

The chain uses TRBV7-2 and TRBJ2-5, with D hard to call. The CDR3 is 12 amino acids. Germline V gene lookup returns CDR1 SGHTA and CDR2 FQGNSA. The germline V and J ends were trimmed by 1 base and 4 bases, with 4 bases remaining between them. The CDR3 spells CASSLVGETQYF. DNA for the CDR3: TGTGCCAGCAGCTTAGTCGGAGAGACCCAGTACTTC.

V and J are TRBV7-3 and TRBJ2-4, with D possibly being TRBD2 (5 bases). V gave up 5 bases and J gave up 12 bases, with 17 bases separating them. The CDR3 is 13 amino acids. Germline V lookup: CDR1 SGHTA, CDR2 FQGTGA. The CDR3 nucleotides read TGTGCCAGCAGCCCAGATTTCGGAGGCAGTCAGTACTTC. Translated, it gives CASSPDFGGSQYF. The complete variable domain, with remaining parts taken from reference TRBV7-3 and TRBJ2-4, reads GAGVSQTPSNKVTEKGKYVELRCDPISGHTALYWYRQSLGQGPEFLIYFQGTGAADDSGLPNDRFFAVRPEGSVSTLKIQRTERGDSAVYLCASSPDFGGSQYFGAGTRLSVL.

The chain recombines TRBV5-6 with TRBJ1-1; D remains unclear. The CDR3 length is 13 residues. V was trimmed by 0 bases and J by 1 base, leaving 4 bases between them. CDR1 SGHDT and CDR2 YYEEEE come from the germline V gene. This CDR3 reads CASSLGANTEAFF. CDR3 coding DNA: TGTGCCAGCAGCTTGGGGGCGAACACTGAAGCTTTCTTT.

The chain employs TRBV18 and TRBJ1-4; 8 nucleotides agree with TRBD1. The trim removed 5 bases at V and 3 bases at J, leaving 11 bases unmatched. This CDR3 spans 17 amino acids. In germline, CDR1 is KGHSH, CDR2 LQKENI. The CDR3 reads CASSSQGEMGANEKLFF. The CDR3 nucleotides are TGTGCCAGCTCATCACAGGGGGAAATGGGCGCTAATGAAAAACTGTTTTTT.

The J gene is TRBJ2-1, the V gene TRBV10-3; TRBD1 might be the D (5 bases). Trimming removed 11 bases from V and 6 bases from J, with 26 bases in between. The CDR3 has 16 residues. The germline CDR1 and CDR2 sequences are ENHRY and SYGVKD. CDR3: CAAQATAAGQINEQFF. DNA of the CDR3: TGTGCCGCCCAAGCGACAGCCGCAGGACAAATCAATGAGCAGTTCTTC.

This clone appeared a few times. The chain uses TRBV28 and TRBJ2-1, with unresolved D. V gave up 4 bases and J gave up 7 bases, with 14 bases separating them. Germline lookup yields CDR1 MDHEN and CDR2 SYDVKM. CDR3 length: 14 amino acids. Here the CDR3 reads CASSSLIQLNEQFF. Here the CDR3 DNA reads TGTGCCAGCAGTTCTCTAATACAGTTGAATGAGCAGTTCTTC.

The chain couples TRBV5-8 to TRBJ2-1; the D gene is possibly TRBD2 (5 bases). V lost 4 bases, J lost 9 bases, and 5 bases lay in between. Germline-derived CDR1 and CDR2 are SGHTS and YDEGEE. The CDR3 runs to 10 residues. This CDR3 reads CASSRGEQFF. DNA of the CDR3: TGTGCCAGCAGCCGGGGTGAGCAGTTCTTC.

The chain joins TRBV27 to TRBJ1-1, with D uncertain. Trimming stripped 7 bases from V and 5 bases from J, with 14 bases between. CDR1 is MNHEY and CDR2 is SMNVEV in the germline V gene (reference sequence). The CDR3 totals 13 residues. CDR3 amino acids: CASTPSGETEAFF. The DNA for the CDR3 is TGTGCCAGCACCCCCTCCGGGGAAACTGAAGCTTTCTTT.

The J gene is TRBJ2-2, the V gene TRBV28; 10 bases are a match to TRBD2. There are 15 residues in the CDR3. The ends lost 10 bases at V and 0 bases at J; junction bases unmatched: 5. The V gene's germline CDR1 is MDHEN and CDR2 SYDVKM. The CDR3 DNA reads TGTGCCACCGTAACTAGCGGGACGAACACCGGGGAGCTGTTTTTT. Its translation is CATVTSGTNTGELFF.

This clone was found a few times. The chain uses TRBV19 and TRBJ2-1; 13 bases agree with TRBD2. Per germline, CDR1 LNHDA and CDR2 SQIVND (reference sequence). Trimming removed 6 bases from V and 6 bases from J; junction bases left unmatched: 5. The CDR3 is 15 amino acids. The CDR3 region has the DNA TGTGCCAGTAGCAGACTAGCGGGAGGCATCAATGAGCAGTTCTTC. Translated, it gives CASSRLAGGINEQFF.

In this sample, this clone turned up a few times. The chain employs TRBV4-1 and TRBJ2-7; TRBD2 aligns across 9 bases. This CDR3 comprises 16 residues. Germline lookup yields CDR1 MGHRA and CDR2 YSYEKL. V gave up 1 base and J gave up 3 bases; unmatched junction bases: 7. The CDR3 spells CASSQGGLAGIYEQYF. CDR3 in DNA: TGCGCCAGCAGCCAAGGGGGGCTAGCGGGAATCTACGAGCAGTACTTC.